The sequence of this T cell receptor (beta chain) was determined in a study of T cell responses to AZD1222 COVID-19 vaccine. Study-level findings and limits: Baseline serostatus was positive in only a handful of AZD1222 recipients. Donors skewed white British and female; clonal diversity was possibly underestimated.

CDR3 length: 15 residues. V was clipped by 5 bases and J by 4 bases, with 17 bases between them. Germline V gene data show CDR1 as SGHTA and CDR2 as FQGTGA. To note about this clone: Antigen unknown.

Profiled with immunoSEQ multiplex PCR; TCRdb holds only in-frame clones, not every one. The sample includes 120,000 to 150,000 clones, 70% to 90% of them seen just once. The TCR comes from an adult in good health. The material was peripheral blood, obtained on day 0 of AZD1222 vaccination. This sequence joins TRBV7-3 and TRBJ1-1, with D possibly matching TRBD1 (6 bases). In DNA form, the CDR3 reads TGTGCCAGCAGCATATCAGGGGAAAGTGGCACTGAAGCTTTCTTT. This sequence encodes CASSISGESGTEAFF.